One sample yielded the 21 T cell receptor beta chains listed below, sequenced in a study of blood T cell repertoires in COVID-19. TCRdb keeps only in-frame clones here, not all; method: immunoSEQ multiplex PCR. The sample has more than 120,000 clones; approximately 89% are singletons. Material: peripheral blood. The receptors stem from a human donor in a cohort sampled during active COVID-19.

This clone was observed a single time. J is TRBJ2-5 and V is TRBV25-1; D is uncertain. Trimming took off 1 base at V and 5 bases at J, with 8 bases between the two ends. CDR3 length: 13 amino acids. Germline-derived CDR1 and CDR2 are MGHDK and SYGVNS. The CDR3 loop reads CASSEFLSETQYF. For the CDR3, the DNA is TGTGCCAGCAGTGAATTTCTGTCGGAGACCCAGTACTTC.

The chain couples TRBV11-3 to TRBJ1-1, with D uncertain. Germline CDR1 is SGHNT and CDR2 is YENEEA. Trimming took off 0 bases at V and 3 bases at J, with 14 bases between the two ends. This CDR3 spans 16 amino acids. Written as DNA, the CDR3 is TGTGCCAGCAGCTTAGATCATCTTCGGTGGTACACTGAAGCTTTCTTT. This codes for CASSLDHLRWYTEAFF.

This clone has a handful of counts. This chain joins TRBV29-1 and TRBJ2-1, with D possibly TRBD2 on 6 matching bases. The CDR3 extends over 14 amino acids. Germline CDR1 is SQVTM and CDR2 is ANQGSEA. Trimming took off 7 bases at V and 4 bases at J, with 17 bases between the two ends. The CDR3 sequence: CSGSGPEGYNEQFF. The CDR3 nucleotides are TGCAGCGGGTCCGGGCCGGAGGGGTACAATGAGCAGTTCTTC.

The chain links TRBV19 to TRBJ1-5; 8 nucleotides agree with TRBD1. With 9 bases clipped from V and 6 bases from J, the junction kept 4 bases outside the gene matches. CDR3 size: 12 residues. Germline V gives CDR1 LNHDA, CDR2 SQIVND (reference sequence). The chain's CDR3 is CASQQGGQPQHF. The CDR3 DNA sequence: TGTGCCAGCCAACAGGGGGGTCAGCCCCAGCATTTT.

In its sample, this clone was seen once. J is TRBJ1-4 and V is TRBV2; D is perhaps TRBD1 (5 bases). Germline-derived CDR1 and CDR2 are SNHLY and FYNNEI. V was pared by 8 bases and J by 6 bases, with 10 bases between. The CDR3 spans 12 residues. As DNA, the CDR3 is TGTGCCAGCGGCAGGGTGTATGAAAAACTGTTTTTT. The encoded protein is CASGRVYEKLFF.

J is TRBJ1-5 and V is TRBV5-6; no clear D gene. V lost 4 bases, J lost 1 base, and 12 bases lay in between. Germline CDR1 and CDR2: SGHDT and YYEEEE. This CDR3 comprises 15 residues. CDR3 nucleotides: TGTGCCAGCAGCCGTCGTAGTATCAGCAATCAGCCCCAGCATTTT. Its protein product is CASSRRSISNQPQHF.

The chain links TRBV19 to TRBJ2-6; D might be TRBD1 (5 bases). The CDR3 covers 18 residues. From germline, CDR1 is LNHDA and CDR2 SQIVND (reference sequence). With 4 bases removed from V and 0 bases from J, the gap between germline ends came to 16 bases. CDR3 residues: CASSNPQVNPSGANVLTF. For the CDR3, the DNA is TGTGCCAGTAGTAATCCACAGGTGAATCCCTCTGGGGCCAACGTCCTGACTTTC.

This chain connects TRBV18 to TRBJ1-1, with 7 bases identical to TRBD1. CDR3 size: 14 residues. CDR1 is KGHSH, CDR2 LQKENI, per germline. J lost 0 bases, V lost 6 bases, and 4 bases had no gene match. CDR3 sequence: CASSIDRVNTEAFF. CDR3 nucleotides: TGTGCCAGCTCGATTGACAGGGTGAACACTGAAGCTTTCTTT.

This clone was seen only a few times. V usage is TRBV7-3 and J usage is TRBJ2-7; a possible D gene is TRBD1 (5 bases). CDR3 length equals 15 residues. The germline V gene has CDR1 SGHTA and CDR2 FQGTGA. Trimming pared 1 base from V and 5 bases from J, leaving 15 bases between. The CDR3 spells CASSLKAQGEHEQYF. DNA of the CDR3: TGTGCCAGCAGCTTAAAAGCGCAGGGCGAGCACGAGCAGTACTTC. Looking up the rest from reference TRBV7-3 and TRBJ2-7 gives the full variable domain: GAGVSQTPSNKVTEKGKYVELRCDPISGHTALYWYRQSLGQGPEFLIYFQGTGAADDSGLPNDRFFAVRPEGSVSTLKIQRTERGDSAVYLCASSLKAQGEHEQYFGPGTRLTVT.

V usage is TRBV6-4 and J usage is TRBJ2-3; tentatively, D is TRBD1 (6 bases). V lost 4 bases, J lost 2 bases, and 10 bases lay in between. The V gene's germline CDR1 is MRHNA and CDR2 SNTAGT. The CDR3 runs 14 residues. The CDR3 DNA follows: TGTGCCAGCAGTGCGGACAGAAACACAGATACGCAGTATTTT. This codes for CASSADRNTDTQYF.

The rearrangement joins TRBV19 to TRBJ1-3, with TRBD1 matching over 9 bases. There are 14 residues in the CDR3. CDR1 is LNHDA, CDR2 SQIVND, per germline (reference sequence). V lost 4 bases, J lost 2 bases, and 0 bases stayed unmatched. The CDR3 protein is CASSRDRAGNTIYF. The CDR3 DNA sequence: TGTGCCAGTAGTAGGGACAGGGCTGGAAACACCATATATTTT.

Of note for this clone: The junction departs from germline at one end; a sequencing error may be responsible. This sequence joins TRBV6-5 and TRBJ1-2; 8 nucleotides agree with TRBD1. The CDR3 extends over 11 amino acids. The germline gives CDR1 MNHEY, CDR2 SVGAGI. This CDR3 reads CASSSGQGPSF. CDR3 sequence (DNA): TGTGCCAGCAGTTCCGGACAGGGTCCATCCTTC.

The chain couples TRBV7-8 to TRBJ1-3, with 9 bases that match TRBD1. V lost 11 bases and J lost 2; bases outside the gene matches: 4. Germline V gene lookup returns CDR1 SGHVS and CDR2 FQNEAQ. This CDR3 spans 13 amino acids. The DNA for the CDR3 is TGTGCCTGCGGGGACAGGGCTGGAAACACCATATATTTT. This encodes CACGDRAGNTIYF.

This clone was counted a single time. The V call is TRBV5-1, the J call TRBJ1-2, with D perhaps TRBD1 (5 bases). The CDR3 spans 17 residues. Per the germline V gene, CDR1 is SGHRS and CDR2 is YFSETQ. V dropped 1 base and J dropped 4 bases, with 20 bases sitting between them. The CDR3 reads CASSLRFGAVESYGYTF. The CDR3 coding sequence is TGCGCCAGCAGCTTGCGGTTTGGGGCGGTTGAATCCTATGGCTACACCTTC. Full variable domain (rest looked up from reference TRBV5-1 and TRBJ1-2): KAGVTQTPRYLIKTRGQQVTLSCSPISGHRSVSWYQQTPGQGLQFLFEYFSETQRNKGNFPGRFSGRQFSNSRSEMNVSTLELGDSALYLCASSLRFGAVESYGYTFGSGTRLTVV.

This clone was seen just once. The chain couples TRBV6-5 to TRBJ2-2; a possible D gene is TRBD2 (7 bases). The CDR3 covers 16 residues. Between the trimmed V and J ends, which lost 3 bases and 3 bases, there was a span of 14 bases. Germline-derived CDR1 and CDR2 are MNHEY and SVGAGI. This CDR3 is CASSYSGGTDTGELFF. The DNA for the CDR3 is TGTGCCAGCAGTTATTCGGGGGGCACAGACACCGGGGAGCTGTTTTTT.

This chain joins TRBV6-2 or TRBV6-3 and TRBJ2-5; maybe TRBD2 (7 bases). The CDR3 is made up of 15 amino acids. Germline V lookup: CDR1 MNHEY, CDR2 SVGEGT. Trimming pared 0 bases from V and 2 bases from J, leaving 10 bases between. CDR3 DNA: TGTGCCAGCAGTTACTCTGCGGGGGCGCAAGAGACCCAGTACTTC. It yields the protein CASSYSAGAQETQYF.

The gene calls are TRBV7-9 and TRBJ1-1, with 8 bases identical to TRBD1. J lost 8 bases, V lost 2 bases, and 1 base had no gene match. CDR1 is SEHNR, CDR2 FQNEAQ, per germline (reference sequence). This CDR3 has 12 residues. CDR3 sequence: CASSLRDREAFF. The DNA of the CDR3 is TGTGCCAGCAGCTTACGGGACAGGGAAGCTTTCTTT.

V gene TRBV6-5 combines with J gene TRBJ1-5, with D possibly matching TRBD1 (6 bases). This CDR3 has 13 amino acids. From germline, CDR1 is MNHEY and CDR2 SVGAGI. The V end was cut by 7 bases, the J end by 2 bases, with 9 bases between. The DNA of the CDR3 is TGTGCCAGCAAACAGGGTGGCAATCAGCCCCAGCATTTT. Its protein product is CASKQGGNQPQHF.

The rearrangement links TRBV29-1 to TRBJ1-1; D gene ambiguous. Trimming cost V 1 base and J 5 bases, with 17 bases left between them. The germline gives CDR1 SQVTM, CDR2 ANQGSEA. The CDR3 has 15 amino acids. The CDR3 bases are TGCAGCGTTGAAGTTGGTAAAGCCAGGAGGACTGAAGCTTTCTTT. Its protein product is CSVEVGKARRTEAFF.

This chain connects TRBV6-5 to TRBJ1-2, with D possibly being TRBD1 (6 bases). From germline, CDR1 is MNHEY and CDR2 SVGAGI. The V end was cut by 6 bases, the J end by 4 bases, with 18 bases between. This CDR3 is 15 amino acids long. The CDR3 nucleotides are TGTGCCAGCAGACTTAGACAGGTTGGGGGCTATGGCTACACCTTC. Protein product: CASRLRQVGGYGYTF.

The rearrangement links TRBV11-3 to TRBJ2-2; the match to TRBD1 covers 7 bases. Trimming took 3 bases from V and 5 from J; bases not matched to a gene: 6. The CDR3 sequence is 15 residues long. CDR1 is SGHNT and CDR2 is YENEEA in the germline V gene. The CDR3 sequence is CASSFGDRTTGELFF. The CDR3 coding sequence is TGTGCCAGCAGCTTCGGGGACAGAACTACCGGGGAGCTGTTTTTT. The entire variable domain, with the rest obtained from reference TRBV11-3 and TRBJ2-2, is as follows: EAGVVQSPRYKIIEKKQPVAFWCNPISGHNTLYWYLQNLGQGPELLIRYENEEAVDDSQLPKDRFSAERLKGVDSTLKIQPAELGDSAVYLCASSFGDRTTGELFFGEGSRLTVL.